This T cell receptor beta chain is drawn from a study of cytomegalovirus exposure and HLA in healthy donors. Looking at the study overall: A prior analysis found more than 90 million unique TCR beta sequences from 150 million to 200 million T cells.

Points from the study as a whole: HLA allele associations emerged for 16,951 TCR beta sequences in a later analysis, at 0.05 false discovery rate.

With regard to this clone: The antigen is not known.

Germline V gene lookup returns CDR1 SGHVS and CDR2 FNYEAQ. With 0 bases removed from V and 3 bases from J, the gap between germline ends came to 8 bases. The CDR3 covers 14 residues. The PCR employed 60 Vbeta primers together with 13 Jbeta primers. Per the authors' pipeline: In a later analysis, the count reached 74 million or so unique TCR beta chains, with about 12 million shared. Some clones are missing from TCRdb's copy, which holds only in-frame ones; the method was immunoSEQ multiplex PCR. That table is the source of V, J and clone size, and D and trimming were worked out from the DNA. The sample records roughly 200,000 clones, about 9% being singletons.

Sample: PBMCs. The clonotype originates from a woman aged 25 to 39 in good health and CMV-seropositive. V is TRBV7-6 and J is TRBJ1-1; D is unresolved. CDR3 sequence: CASSLARGYTEAFF. For the CDR3, the DNA is TGTGCCAGCAGCTTAGCGCGGGGATACACTGAAGCTTTCTTT.